This entry is about one TCR beta chain. Its antigen is still unknown. The data were obtained in a study of regulatory and conventional T cells in RAG deficiency. Patients had RAG deficiency: one SCID, two Omenn, about 5 CID/atypical SCID. Method: immunoSEQ multiplex PCR; TCRdb's copy keeps in-frame clones and lacks some. The sample yields about 6,100 clones, about 90% seen once. Deletions cut 2 bases from V and 5 bases from J, with 13 bases between. Germline CDR1 is SEHNR and CDR2 is FQNEAQ (reference sequence). The CDR3 length is 14 residues. General observations from the study: Compared with controls, unique Treg TCR beta sequences dropped roughly 94-fold in Omenn syndrome and CID/AS.

The sequence was collected from a human donor with RAG deficiency presenting as severe combined immunodeficiency. The sequenced sample consisted of CD8+ T cells sorted from blood. V usage is TRBV7-9 and J usage is TRBJ2-7; D is unclear. CDR3 region: CASSLWLGQNEQYF. The CDR3 DNA follows: TGTGCCAGCAGCTTATGGTTAGGGCAGAACGAGCAGTACTTC. The full variable domain, rest sourced from reference TRBV7-9 and TRBJ2-7, is DTGVSQNPRHKITKRGQNVTFRCDPISEHNRLYWYRQTLGQGPEFLTYFQNEAQLEKSRLLSDRFSAERPKGSFSTLEIQRTEQGDSAMYLCASSLWLGQNEQYFGPGTRLTVT.